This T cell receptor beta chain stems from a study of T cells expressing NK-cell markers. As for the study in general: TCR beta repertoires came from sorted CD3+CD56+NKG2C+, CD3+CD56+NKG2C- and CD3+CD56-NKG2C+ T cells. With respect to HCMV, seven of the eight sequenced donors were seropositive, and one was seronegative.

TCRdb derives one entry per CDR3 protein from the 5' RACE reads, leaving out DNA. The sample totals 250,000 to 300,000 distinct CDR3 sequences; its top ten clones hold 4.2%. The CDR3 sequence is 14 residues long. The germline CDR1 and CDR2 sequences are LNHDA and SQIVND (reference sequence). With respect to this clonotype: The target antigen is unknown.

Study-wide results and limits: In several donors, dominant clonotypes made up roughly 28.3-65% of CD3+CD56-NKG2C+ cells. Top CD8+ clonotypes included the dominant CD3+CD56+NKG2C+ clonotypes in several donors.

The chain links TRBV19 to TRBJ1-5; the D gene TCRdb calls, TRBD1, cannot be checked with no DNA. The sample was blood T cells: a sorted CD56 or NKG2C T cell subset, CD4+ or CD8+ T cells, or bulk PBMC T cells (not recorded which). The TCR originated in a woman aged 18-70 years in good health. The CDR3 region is CAPGHRSGNQPQHF.